The source of this T cell receptor (beta chain) is a study of blood T cell repertoires in COVID-19. With 7 bases removed from V and 6 bases from J, the gap between germline ends came to 10 bases. From germline, CDR1 is LNHDA and CDR2 SQIVND (reference sequence). The CDR3 is 12 residues long. Profiled with immunoSEQ multiplex PCR; TCRdb holds only in-frame clones, not every one. The sample has about 87,000 clones, around 86% seen once. This TCR was recovered from a woman in her 70s with acute or convalescent COVID-19. Sequencing was carried out using peripheral blood. J is TRBJ1-5 and V is TRBV19; D is unresolved. CDR3 amino acids: CASTLGVQPQHF. The CDR3 DNA reads as TGTGCCAGTACCCTAGGTGTTCAGCCCCAGCATTTT.